This TCR beta chain emerged from a study of CD8+CD57+ T cells in acquired aplastic anemia. Across the study: Sorted CD4+ and CD8+ cells gave an average of roughly 3.2 ug of DNA. There were 10 million or so reads, on average, for CD4+ cells from healthy donors.

About this clonotype: What it binds is not known.

Genomic DNA was employed as the template in profiling TCR beta VDJ and CDR3. Via MiXCR, TCRdb re-called the reads, giving one row per CDR3 protein. The table shows 200,000 to 250,000 distinct CDR3 sequences, with 30% to 40% occurring only once. The CDR3 has 16 amino acids. V gave up 8 bases and J gave up 7 bases, with 23 bases separating them. Germline assignment: CDR1 WNHNN and CDR2 SYGVQD (reference sequence). Overall study findings and caveats: Patients shared about 30 CD8+ CDR3 sequences with controls.

The sample was sorted CD4+, CD8+, or CD8+CD57+ T cells (not recorded which) from PBMCs. The TCR sequence derives from a human donor in good health, serving as a control. The chain is built from TRBV10-1 and TRBJ1-4, with D possibly matching TRBD1 (5 bases). The CDR3 here is CASRDTPGTGGEKLFF. DNA for the CDR3: TGCGCCAGCCGGGATACCCCCGGGACGGGTGGTGAAAAACTGTTTTTT.